This TCR beta chain derives from a study of T cells after yellow fever vaccination. Study as a whole: It was SMART-Seq v4 Ultra Low Input that prepared the fractions with low cell numbers.

Making TCR cDNA involved 5'RACE template switching, which added UMIs and a universal primer site. TCRdb processed the 5' RACE reads anew with MiXCR; each CDR3 protein has one entry. The top ten hold about 3.5% of the sample, which has approximately 300,000 distinct CDR3 sequences, roughly 10% seen once. Comment on this clonotype: Its antigen remains unknown.

Study-wide points: Abundant clonotypes from the bulk population could have been carried over as contaminants into FACS-sorted repertoires.

This clonotype originated in a man aged 18 to 30 who received the YFV17D yellow fever vaccine. The sequenced sample was CD4+ T cells sorted from PBMCs, obtained 45 days after the yellow fever booster vaccination.

CDR3 in amino acids: CAAGLGNEKLFF. CDR3 DNA sequence: TGTGCCGCTGGACTGGGGAATGAAAAACTGTTTTTT. The V and J genes are TRBV15 and TRBJ1-4; D remains unclear. Germline V lookup: CDR1 LNHNV, CDR2 YYDKDF (reference sequence). The CDR3 has 12 residues. The germline V and J ends were trimmed by 11 bases and 5 bases, with 12 bases remaining between them.